This is a list of T cell receptor beta chains from one sample in a study of shared clonotypes between healthy human individuals. Sequencing was performed with immunoSEQ multiplex PCR; in TCRdb, only in-frame clones are kept and a portion is missing. The sample consists of millions of clones, 85% to 95% of them appearing once. Source material: naive CD4+ T cells from PBMCs. Receptors originate from a man between 18 and 35 years old in good health. Some clones in this sample may be carry-over from other donors' samples. Each CDR3 is given with its conserved first and last residue. D genes are given only for firm matches. Some rows mark clone size as missing; the rest say once, few, many or name a class of expanded clone.

V gene: TRBV6-5; D gene: TRBD1; J gene: TRBJ2-3; clone size: -; CDR3 protein: CASSYTGQGWDTQYF; CDR3 DNA: TGTGCCAGCAGTTACACGGGACAGGGCTGGGATACGCAGTATTTT
V gene: TRBV5-1; D gene: -; J gene: TRBJ1-4; clone size: -; CDR3 protein: CASGPRGTNEKLFF; CDR3 DNA: TGCGCCTCCGGCCCCCGGGGGACTAATGAAAAACTGTTTTTT
V gene: TRBV5-1; D gene: -; J gene: TRBJ2-5; clone size: -; CDR3 protein: CASSSTTEAQYF; CDR3 DNA: TGCGCCAGCAGCTCGACCACGGAGGCCCAGTACTTC
V gene: TRBV7-6; D gene: TRBD1; J gene: TRBJ2-3; clone size: -; CDR3 protein: CASSLYPDRMPADTQYF; CDR3 DNA: TGTGCCAGCAGCTTATACCCGGACAGGATGCCCGCAGATACGCAGTATTTT
V gene: TRBV7-9; D gene: TRBD1; J gene: TRBJ2-3; clone size: -; CDR3 protein: CASSLSGDRFGAQYF; CDR3 DNA: TGTGCCAGCAGCTTATCGGGGGACAGGTTCGGTGCGCAGTATTTT
V gene: TRBV9; D gene: -; J gene: TRBJ2-2; clone size: -; CDR3 protein: CASTWTHTSGELFF; CDR3 DNA: TGTGCCAGCACCTGGACACATACTTCCGGGGAGCTGTTTTTT
V gene: TRBV2; D gene: -; J gene: TRBJ1-3; clone size: few; CDR3 protein: CASSPYRVSGNTIYF; CDR3 DNA: TGTGCCAGCAGTCCTTACAGGGTATCTGGAAACACCATATATTTT
V gene: TRBV11-2; D gene: -; J gene: TRBJ1-1; clone size: -; CDR3 protein: CASSLDLNTEAFF; CDR3 DNA: TGTGCCAGCAGCTTAGACCTGAACACTGAAGCTTTCTTT
V gene: TRBV2; D gene: -; J gene: TRBJ1-3; clone size: -; CDR3 protein: CASSEREGNTIYF; CDR3 DNA: TGTGCCAGCAGTGAACGGGAAGGAAACACCATATATTTT
V gene: TRBV19; D gene: -; J gene: TRBJ2-7; clone size: -; CDR3 protein: CASSTMPPESEQYF; CDR3 DNA: TGTGCCAGTAGTACAATGCCCCCAGAGAGCGAGCAGTACTTC
V gene: TRBV15; D gene: TRBD1; J gene: TRBJ2-7; clone size: -; CDR3 protein: CATSRSGTGGWEQYF; CDR3 DNA: TGTGCCACCAGCAGATCCGGGACAGGGGGTTGGGAGCAGTACTTC
V gene: TRBV19; D gene: -; J gene: TRBJ2-6; clone size: -; CDR3 protein: CASRSGASGANVLTF; CDR3 DNA: TGTGCCAGTAGATCGGGGGCCTCTGGGGCCAACGTCCTGACTTTC
V gene: TRBV6-1; D gene: TRBD1; J gene: TRBJ1-1; clone size: -; CDR3 protein: CASSAPGQGEVEAFF; CDR3 DNA: TGTGCCAGCAGTGCACCGGGACAGGGGGAGGTTGAAGCTTTCTTT
V gene: TRBV6-1; D gene: -; J gene: TRBJ2-7; clone size: -; CDR3 protein: CASSVNYEQYF; CDR3 DNA: TGTGCCAGCAGTGTAAACTACGAGCAGTACTTC
V gene: TRBV5-1; D gene: TRBD1; J gene: TRBJ2-6; clone size: -; CDR3 protein: CASSLGGTASSGANVLTF; CDR3 DNA: TGCGCCAGCAGCTTGGGTGGGACAGCTAGCTCTGGGGCCAACGTCCTGACTTTC
V gene: TRBV5-4; D gene: TRBD1; J gene: TRBJ1-1; clone size: -; CDR3 protein: CATKDRGLVNTEAFF; CDR3 DNA: TGTGCCACGAAGGACAGGGGCCTTGTGAACACTGAAGCTTTCTTT
V gene: TRBV28; D gene: -; J gene: TRBJ2-1; clone size: -; CDR3 protein: CASRLGGPSSYNEQFF; CDR3 DNA: TGTGCCAGCAGGCTAGGGGGGCCGAGCTCCTACAATGAGCAGTTCTTC
V gene: TRBV2; D gene: -; J gene: TRBJ2-7; clone size: -; CDR3 protein: CASSGDRFSYEQYF; CDR3 DNA: TGTGCCAGCAGTGGAGACCGATTCTCCTACGAGCAGTACTTC
V gene: TRBV5-1; D gene: -; J gene: TRBJ1-2; clone size: -; CDR3 protein: CASSLGTGENYGYTF; CDR3 DNA: TGCGCCAGCAGCTTGGGGACGGGGGAAAACTATGGCTACACCTTC
V gene: TRBV7-6; D gene: -; J gene: TRBJ2-4; clone size: -; CDR3 protein: CASSPGTSLAKNIQYF; CDR3 DNA: TGTGCCAGCAGTCCCGGGACCTCCCTAGCCAAAAACATTCAGTACTTC
V gene: TRBV10-2; D gene: -; J gene: TRBJ1-3; clone size: -; CDR3 protein: CASSRYSGTGNTIYF; CDR3 DNA: TGCGCCAGCAGTCGGTATTCGGGGACAGGAAACACCATATATTTT
V gene: TRBV28; D gene: -; J gene: TRBJ2-7; clone size: -; CDR3 protein: CASSVEQGGGYEQYF; CDR3 DNA: TGTGCCAGCAGTGTCGAACAGGGTGGGGGCTACGAGCAGTACTTC
V gene: TRBV19; D gene: -; J gene: TRBJ1-1; clone size: -; CDR3 protein: CASRVDTEAFF; CDR3 DNA: TGTGCCAGTAGAGTCGACACTGAAGCTTTCTTT
V gene: TRBV27; D gene: -; J gene: TRBJ2-3; clone size: -; CDR3 protein: CASSFEAGSVVGTQYF; CDR3 DNA: TGTGCCAGCAGTTTCGAAGCGGGCTCAGTTGTTGGTACGCAGTATTTT
V gene: TRBV28; D gene: TRBD1; J gene: TRBJ2-1; clone size: -; CDR3 protein: CASSLDRGRNEQFF; CDR3 DNA: TGTGCCAGCAGTCTTGACAGGGGGCGTAATGAGCAGTTCTTC
V gene: TRBV2; D gene: TRBD2; J gene: TRBJ2-7; clone size: -; CDR3 protein: CASSRLAFSSYEQYF; CDR3 DNA: TGTGCCAGCAGTAGACTAGCGTTCAGCTCCTACGAGCAGTACTTC
V gene: TRBV6-5; D gene: -; J gene: TRBJ1-2; clone size: -; CDR3 protein: CASSYAEGRVSGYTF; CDR3 DNA: TGTGCCAGCAGTTACGCCGAAGGTAGGGTGTCTGGCTACACCTTC
V gene: TRBV5-1; D gene: -; J gene: TRBJ1-1; clone size: few; CDR3 protein: CASSPGTSLNTEAFF; CDR3 DNA: TGCGCCAGCAGCCCAGGGACATCGCTGAACACTGAAGCTTTCTTT
V gene: TRBV27; D gene: -; J gene: TRBJ1-1; clone size: -; CDR3 protein: CASSLEGQFTEAFF; CDR3 DNA: TGTGCCAGCAGTTTAGAAGGGCAATTCACTGAAGCTTTCTTT
V gene: TRBV7-9; D gene: TRBD2; J gene: TRBJ2-7; clone size: -; CDR3 protein: CASSFDSGRRYEQYF; CDR3 DNA: TGTGCCAGCAGCTTTGATAGCGGGAGACGGTACGAGCAGTACTTC
V gene: TRBV9; D gene: TRBD2; J gene: TRBJ2-5; clone size: -; CDR3 protein: CASSVVASGGETQYF; CDR3 DNA: TGTGCCAGCAGCGTAGTGGCTAGCGGGGGAGAGACCCAGTACTTC
V gene: TRBV7-9; D gene: TRBD2; J gene: TRBJ2-5; clone size: -; CDR3 protein: CASSPIGASGYQETQYF; CDR3 DNA: TGTGCCAGCAGCCCGATCGGGGCTAGCGGGTACCAAGAGACCCAGTACTTC
V gene: TRBV5-1; D gene: TRBD2; J gene: TRBJ2-3; clone size: -; CDR3 protein: CASSYLASGRGEDTQYF; CDR3 DNA: TGCGCCAGCAGCTACTTAGCTAGCGGGAGAGGAGAAGATACGCAGTATTTT
V gene: TRBV5-4; D gene: TRBD1; J gene: TRBJ2-5; clone size: -; CDR3 protein: CASSSGRTGGTETQYF; CDR3 DNA: TGTGCCAGCAGCAGTGGAAGGACAGGGGGCACAGAGACCCAGTACTTC
V gene: TRBV7-8; D gene: TRBD2; J gene: TRBJ2-5; clone size: -; CDR3 protein: CASSWAEREGDPRETQYF; CDR3 DNA: TGTGCCAGCAGCTGGGCTGAACGGGAGGGGGACCCGCGGGAGACCCAGTACTTC
V gene: TRBV18; D gene: -; J gene: TRBJ2-7; clone size: -; CDR3 protein: CASSPPGLSSYEQYF; CDR3 DNA: TGTGCCAGCTCACCACCGGGTCTTAGCTCCTACGAGCAGTACTTC
V gene: TRBV30; D gene: -; J gene: TRBJ2-7; clone size: -; CDR3 protein: CAWSSEMYEQYF; CDR3 DNA: TGTGCCTGGAGTTCGGAGATGTACGAGCAGTACTTC
V gene: TRBV5-1; D gene: TRBD2; J gene: TRBJ2-5; clone size: -; CDR3 protein: CASSISGTETQYF; CDR3 DNA: TGCGCCAGCAGCATTAGCGGGACAGAGACCCAGTACTTC
V gene: TRBV7-2; D gene: TRBD1; J gene: TRBJ2-5; clone size: -; CDR3 protein: CASSADREETQYF; CDR3 DNA: TGTGCCAGCAGCGCGGACAGGGAAGAGACCCAGTACTTC
V gene: TRBV25-1; D gene: TRBD1; J gene: TRBJ2-7; clone size: -; CDR3 protein: CASNPGTGPYEQYF; CDR3 DNA: TGTGCCAGCAATCCCGGGACAGGGCCCTACGAGCAGTACTTC
V gene: TRBV28; D gene: TRBD1; J gene: TRBJ2-7; clone size: -; CDR3 protein: CASSLRTGFQYF; CDR3 DNA: TGTGCCAGCAGTCTCAGGACAGGATTTCAGTACTTC
V gene: TRBV4-2; D gene: -; J gene: TRBJ1-2; clone size: -; CDR3 protein: CASSQDSKEFGGGYTF; CDR3 DNA: TGTGCCAGCAGCCAAGATAGTAAGGAGTTCGGCGGTGGCTACACCTTC
V gene: TRBV7-2; D gene: -; J gene: TRBJ2-7; clone size: -; CDR3 protein: CASSLSDRLYEQYF; CDR3 DNA: TGTGCCAGCAGCTTATCCGATAGGCTCTACGAGCAGTACTTC
V gene: TRBV5-4; D gene: -; J gene: TRBJ1-3; clone size: -; CDR3 protein: CASSLGPDFGNTIYF; CDR3 DNA: TGTGCCAGCAGCTTGGGACCGGACTTTGGAAACACCATATATTTT
V gene: TRBV2; D gene: -; J gene: TRBJ2-3; clone size: once; CDR3 protein: CASSPGTPPPDTQYF; CDR3 DNA: TGTGCCAGCAGCCCCGGGACTCCCCCCCCAGATACGCAGTATTTT
V gene: TRBV5-4; D gene: -; J gene: TRBJ1-1; clone size: once; CDR3 protein: CASSLKQGTTTEAFF; CDR3 DNA: TGTGCCAGCAGCTTGAAGCAGGGCACGACCACTGAAGCTTTCTTT
V gene: TRBV6-5; D gene: TRBD1; J gene: TRBJ2-5; clone size: -; CDR3 protein: CASSYRTGGPQETQYF; CDR3 DNA: TGTGCCAGCAGTTACCGGACAGGGGGCCCTCAAGAGACCCAGTACTTC
V gene: TRBV4-2; D gene: TRBD1; J gene: TRBJ1-2; clone size: -; CDR3 protein: CASSRPGGLSYGYTF; CDR3 DNA: TGTGCCAGCAGCCGCCCAGGGGGTTTGAGCTATGGCTACACCTTC
V gene: TRBV11-3; D gene: TRBD1; J gene: TRBJ2-3; clone size: -; CDR3 protein: CASSLWGQADTQYF; CDR3 DNA: TGTGCCAGCAGCTTGTGGGGACAGGCAGATACGCAGTATTTT
V gene: TRBV19; D gene: TRBD1; J gene: TRBJ1-1; clone size: -; CDR3 protein: CASSNKGQGAVGAFF; CDR3 DNA: TGTGCCAGTAGTAACAAGGGACAGGGGGCGGTAGGAGCTTTCTTT
V gene: TRBV5-4; D gene: TRBD2; J gene: TRBJ2-1; clone size: -; CDR3 protein: CASSLGTKRASFGNEQFF; CDR3 DNA: TGTGCCAGCAGCTTAGGGACTAAGCGGGCGTCGTTTGGGAATGAGCAGTTCTTC
V gene: TRBV7-3; D gene: -; J gene: TRBJ2-7; clone size: -; CDR3 protein: CASSPGGAGEQYF; CDR3 DNA: TGTGCCAGCAGCCCCGGAGGCGCGGGCGAGCAGTACTTC
V gene: TRBV5-1; D gene: -; J gene: TRBJ1-5; clone size: -; CDR3 protein: CASSPGGGDQPQHF; CDR3 DNA: TGCGCCAGCAGCCCCGGTGGGGGGGATCAGCCCCAGCATTTT
V gene: TRBV7-9; D gene: TRBD1; J gene: TRBJ1-4; clone size: -; CDR3 protein: CASSSTTGNVEKLFF; CDR3 DNA: TGTGCCAGCAGCTCAACGACAGGGAACGTCGAAAAACTGTTTTTT
V gene: TRBV5-4; D gene: TRBD1; J gene: TRBJ2-7; clone size: -; CDR3 protein: CASSLGRAGGSSQYF; CDR3 DNA: TGTGCCAGCAGCTTGGGCAGGGCAGGGGGCTCAAGTCAGTACTTC
V gene: TRBV5-6; D gene: -; J gene: TRBJ2-7; clone size: -; CDR3 protein: CASSLNLRREQYF; CDR3 DNA: TGTGCCAGCAGCTTGAACCTCAGGCGCGAGCAGTACTTC
V gene: TRBV28; D gene: -; J gene: TRBJ2-7; clone size: once; CDR3 protein: CASGPGGVGTYEQYF; CDR3 DNA: TGTGCCAGCGGTCCAGGGGGGGTAGGTACCTACGAGCAGTACTTC